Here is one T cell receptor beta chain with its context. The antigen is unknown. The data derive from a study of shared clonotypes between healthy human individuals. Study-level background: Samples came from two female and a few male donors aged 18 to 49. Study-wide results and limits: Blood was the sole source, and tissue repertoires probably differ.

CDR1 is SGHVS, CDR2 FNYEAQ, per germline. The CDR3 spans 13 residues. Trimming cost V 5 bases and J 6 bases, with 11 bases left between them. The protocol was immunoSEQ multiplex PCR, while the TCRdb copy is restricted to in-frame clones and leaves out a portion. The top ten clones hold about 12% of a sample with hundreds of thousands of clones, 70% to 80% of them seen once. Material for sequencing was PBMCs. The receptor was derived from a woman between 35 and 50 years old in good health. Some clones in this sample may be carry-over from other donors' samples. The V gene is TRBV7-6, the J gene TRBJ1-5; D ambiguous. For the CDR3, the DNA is TGTGCCAGCAGCCCTTATCTGGGTCAGCCCCAGCATTTT. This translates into CASSPYLGQPQHF.